This T cell receptor (beta chain) was recorded in a study of monozygotic twins with inflammatory bowel disease. This CDR3 has 14 amino acids. CDR1 LNHDA and CDR2 SQIVND come from the germline V gene (reference sequence). TCRdb reprocessed the 5' RACE reads, keeping one entry per CDR3 protein, no DNA. The table for this sample gives roughly 150,000 distinct CDR3 sequences. The receptor's source is a human donor with ulcerative colitis or Crohn's disease, or a healthy co-twin of an affected twin (not recorded which). The gene calls are TRBV19 and TRBJ1-2; TCRdb calls TRBD1, which cannot be checked without DNA. The sequencing sample was made of blood. The CDR3 is CASSTDSLNYGYTF.